The rows below give T cell receptor beta chains drawn from one sample of a study of graft-versus-host responses after intestinal transplantation. Sequencing used immunoSEQ multiplex PCR; TCRdb keeps in-frame clones, though not all of them. The sample lists fewer than 80,000 clones, 90% occurring once. For these receptors, no antigen is known. The specimen comprised unstimulated CD8+ T cells sorted from spleen or lymph node cells, sampled before transplant. All receptors derive from a human donor who was the organ donor for an intestinal transplant. The CDR3 runs from the conserved cysteine through the conserved F or W. Each record gives: J gene, V gene, CDR3 protein.

j_gene: TRBJ2-7
v_gene: TRBV28
CDR3aa: CASSVGRAGVEQYF

j_gene: TRBJ1-1
v_gene: TRBV6-6
CDR3aa: CASSYLSLATSGWAFF

j_gene: TRBJ1-6
v_gene: TRBV27
CDR3aa: CASRVGGSDSPLHF

j_gene: TRBJ2-7
v_gene: TRBV6-5
CDR3aa: CASSLDRESYEQYF

j_gene: TRBJ2-1
v_gene: TRBV27
CDR3aa: CASSKPSSDEQFF

j_gene: TRBJ2-1
v_gene: TRBV28
CDR3aa: CASRAGDRNEQFF

j_gene: TRBJ2-1
v_gene: TRBV19
CDR3aa: CASSPGQYEQFF

j_gene: TRBJ1-1
v_gene: TRBV5-1
CDR3aa: CASSNGDRANNTEAFF

j_gene: TRBJ2-3
v_gene: TRBV9
CDR3aa: CASSGSGTGGSADTQYF

j_gene: TRBJ2-7
v_gene: TRBV19
CDR3aa: CASSIASGDTYEQYF

j_gene: TRBJ2-5
v_gene: TRBV25-1
CDR3aa: CASSYRDVQETQYF

j_gene: TRBJ1-2
v_gene: TRBV7-9
CDR3aa: CASSHLILRVSYGYTF

j_gene: TRBJ2-7
v_gene: TRBV30
CDR3aa: CAWSGGQGAPEQYF

j_gene: TRBJ2-1
v_gene: TRBV11-2
CDR3aa: CASSFEHSYNEQFF

j_gene: TRBJ2-7
v_gene: TRBV9
CDR3aa: CASSVGGTFSYEQYF

j_gene: TRBJ2-2
v_gene: TRBV27
CDR3aa: CASSLYTGGSPGELFF

j_gene: TRBJ1-5
v_gene: TRBV19
CDR3aa: CASSITGNNQPQHF

j_gene: TRBJ1-5
v_gene: TRBV5-4
CDR3aa: CASSFLRDRENSNQPQHF

j_gene: TRBJ1-2
v_gene: TRBV15
CDR3aa: CATSRVADNYGYTF

j_gene: TRBJ1-1
v_gene: TRBV30
CDR3aa: CAWSPPGAFF

j_gene: TRBJ2-1
v_gene: TRBV2
CDR3aa: CASSRTSGGEQFF

j_gene: TRBJ2-2
v_gene: TRBV9
CDR3aa: CASSPTGLAGLMGGELFF

j_gene: TRBJ2-7
v_gene: TRBV4-2
CDR3aa: CASSQEVHTYEQYF

j_gene: TRBJ2-4
v_gene: TRBV5-4
CDR3aa: CASTPRVGSQAENIQYF

j_gene: TRBJ1-1
v_gene: TRBV7-2
CDR3aa: CASSFGIDRNTEAFF

j_gene: TRBJ2-7
v_gene: TRBV29-1
CDR3aa: CSVLESGLTASYEQYF